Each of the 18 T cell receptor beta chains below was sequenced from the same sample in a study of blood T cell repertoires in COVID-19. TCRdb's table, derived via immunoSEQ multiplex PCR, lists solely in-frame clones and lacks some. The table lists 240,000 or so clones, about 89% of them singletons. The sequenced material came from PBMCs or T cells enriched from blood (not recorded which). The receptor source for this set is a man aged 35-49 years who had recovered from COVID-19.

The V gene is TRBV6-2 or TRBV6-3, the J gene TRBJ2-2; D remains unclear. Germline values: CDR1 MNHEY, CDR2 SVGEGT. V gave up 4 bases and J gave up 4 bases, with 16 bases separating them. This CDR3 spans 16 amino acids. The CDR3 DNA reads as TGTGCCAGCAGTTCCCCAGCCTCGGGTGGCACCGGGGAGCTGTTTTTT. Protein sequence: CASSSPASGGTGELFF.

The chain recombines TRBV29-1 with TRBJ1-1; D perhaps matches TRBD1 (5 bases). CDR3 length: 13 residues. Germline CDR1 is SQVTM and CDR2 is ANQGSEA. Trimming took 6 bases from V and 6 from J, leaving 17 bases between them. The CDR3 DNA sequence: TGCAGCGTAGAAACAACAGGTCTCCCTGAAGCTTTCTTT. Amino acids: CSVETTGLPEAFF.

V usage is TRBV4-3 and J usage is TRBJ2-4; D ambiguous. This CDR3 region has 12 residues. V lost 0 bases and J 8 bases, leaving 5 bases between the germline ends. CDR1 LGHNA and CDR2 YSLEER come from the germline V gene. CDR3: CASSQDGHIQYF. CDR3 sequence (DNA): TGCGCCAGCAGCCAAGACGGTCACATTCAGTACTTC.

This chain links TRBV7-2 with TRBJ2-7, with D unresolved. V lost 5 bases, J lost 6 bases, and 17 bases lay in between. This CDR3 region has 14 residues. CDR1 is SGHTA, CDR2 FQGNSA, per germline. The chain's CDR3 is CASSPQPGPGEQYF. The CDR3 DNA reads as TGTGCCAGCAGCCCCCAGCCGGGTCCCGGCGAGCAGTACTTC.

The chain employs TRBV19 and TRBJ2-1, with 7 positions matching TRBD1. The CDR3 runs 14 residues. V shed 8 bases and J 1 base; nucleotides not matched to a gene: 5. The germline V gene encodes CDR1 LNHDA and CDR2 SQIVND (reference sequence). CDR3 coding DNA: TGTGCCAGTCGGACAGGAGCATCCTACAATGAGCAGTTCTTC. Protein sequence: CASRTGASYNEQFF.

The CDR3 DNA follows: TGTGCCAGCAGTCCTCCGGGACTCCCGAACCCACAGACCCAGTACTTC. It translates to CASSPPGLPNPQTQYF. The chain has TRBV27 and TRBJ2-5; D possibly corresponds to TRBD2 (6 bases). V was cut by 5 bases and J by 6 bases, with 22 bases left in between. The CDR3 length is 16 residues. Per the germline V gene, CDR1 is MNHEY and CDR2 is SMNVEV (reference sequence).

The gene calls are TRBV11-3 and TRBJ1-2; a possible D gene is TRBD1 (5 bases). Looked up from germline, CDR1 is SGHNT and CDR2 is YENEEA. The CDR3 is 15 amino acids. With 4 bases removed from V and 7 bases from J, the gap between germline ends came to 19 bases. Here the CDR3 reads CASSSGRRGLSGYTF. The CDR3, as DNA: TGTGCCAGCAGCTCGGGACGGCGGGGACTATCTGGCTACACCTTC.

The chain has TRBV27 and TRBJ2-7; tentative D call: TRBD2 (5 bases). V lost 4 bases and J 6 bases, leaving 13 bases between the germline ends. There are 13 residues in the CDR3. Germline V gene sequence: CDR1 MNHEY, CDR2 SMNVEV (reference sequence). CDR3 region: CASSYVEGSEQYF. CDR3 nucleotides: TGTGCCAGCAGTTATGTTGAGGGCTCCGAGCAGTACTTC.

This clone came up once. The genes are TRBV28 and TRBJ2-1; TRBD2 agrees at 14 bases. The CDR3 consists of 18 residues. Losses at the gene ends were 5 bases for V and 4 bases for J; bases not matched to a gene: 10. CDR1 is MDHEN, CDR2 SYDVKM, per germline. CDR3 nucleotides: TGTGCCAGCAGTCCCATAGGGACTAGCGGGAGTATATACAATGAGCAGTTCTTC. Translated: CASSPIGTSGSIYNEQFF.

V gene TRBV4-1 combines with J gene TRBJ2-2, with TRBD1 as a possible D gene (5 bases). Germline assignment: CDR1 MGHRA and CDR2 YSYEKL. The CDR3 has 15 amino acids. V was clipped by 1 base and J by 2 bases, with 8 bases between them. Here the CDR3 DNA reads TGCGCCAGCAGCCAAGCTCGGACAAACACCGGGGAGCTGTTTTTT. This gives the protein CASSQARTNTGELFF.

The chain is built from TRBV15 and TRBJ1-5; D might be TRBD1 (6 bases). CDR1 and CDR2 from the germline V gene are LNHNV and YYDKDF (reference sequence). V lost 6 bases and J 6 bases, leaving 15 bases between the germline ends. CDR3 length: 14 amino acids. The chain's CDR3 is CATSPFGGRQPQHF. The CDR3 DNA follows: TGTGCCACCAGTCCCTTCGGGGGGCGTCAGCCCCAGCATTTT.

For the CDR3, the DNA is TGTGCCAGTAGTAGCCGGGACAGATTGGGTCAGCCCCAGCATTTT. Its translation: CASSSRDRLGQPQHF. The chain couples TRBV19 to TRBJ1-5, with 7 bases aligning to TRBD1. Per the germline V gene, CDR1 is LNHDA and CDR2 is SQIVND (reference sequence). This CDR3 contains 15 residues. V gave up 4 bases and J gave up 6 bases; unmatched junction bases: 9.

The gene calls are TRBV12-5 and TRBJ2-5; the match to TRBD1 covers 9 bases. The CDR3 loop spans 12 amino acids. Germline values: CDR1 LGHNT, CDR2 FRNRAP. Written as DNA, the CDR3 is TGTGGGGAACAGGGGGCGTTTAGTGAGGAGTACTTC. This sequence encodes CGEQGAFSEEYF.

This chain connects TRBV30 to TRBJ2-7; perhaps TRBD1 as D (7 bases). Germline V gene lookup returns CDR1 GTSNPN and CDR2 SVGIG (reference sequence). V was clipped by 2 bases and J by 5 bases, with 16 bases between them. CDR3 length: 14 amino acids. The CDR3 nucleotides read TGTGCCTGGAGTCCTATCGACAGGGAGGACGAGCAGTACTTC. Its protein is CAWSPIDREDEQYF.

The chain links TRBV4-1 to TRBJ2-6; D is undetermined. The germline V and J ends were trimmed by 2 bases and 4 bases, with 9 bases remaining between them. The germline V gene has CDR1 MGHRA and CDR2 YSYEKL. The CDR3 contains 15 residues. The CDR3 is CASSQSIPGANVLTF. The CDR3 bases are TGCGCCAGCAGCCAATCAATTCCCGGGGCCAACGTCCTGACTTTC.

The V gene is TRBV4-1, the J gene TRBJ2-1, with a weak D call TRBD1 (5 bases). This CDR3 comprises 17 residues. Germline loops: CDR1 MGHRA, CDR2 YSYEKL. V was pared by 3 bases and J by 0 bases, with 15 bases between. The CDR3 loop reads CASSQFPGSSSYNEQFF. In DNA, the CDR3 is TGCGCCAGCAGCCAGTTCCCAGGGTCGAGCTCCTACAATGAGCAGTTCTTC.

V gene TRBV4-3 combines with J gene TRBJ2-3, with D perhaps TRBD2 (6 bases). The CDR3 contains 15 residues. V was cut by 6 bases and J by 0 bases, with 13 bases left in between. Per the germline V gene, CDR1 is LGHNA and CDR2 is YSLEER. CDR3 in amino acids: CASSHDGSSTDTQYF. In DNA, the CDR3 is TGCGCCAGCAGTCACGACGGGAGTAGCACAGATACGCAGTATTTT.

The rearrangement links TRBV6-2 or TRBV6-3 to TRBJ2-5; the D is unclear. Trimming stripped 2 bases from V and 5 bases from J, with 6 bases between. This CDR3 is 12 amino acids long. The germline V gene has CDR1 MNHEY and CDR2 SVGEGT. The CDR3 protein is CASSYPFETQYF. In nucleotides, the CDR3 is TGTGCCAGCAGTTACCCGTTCGAGACCCAGTACTTC.